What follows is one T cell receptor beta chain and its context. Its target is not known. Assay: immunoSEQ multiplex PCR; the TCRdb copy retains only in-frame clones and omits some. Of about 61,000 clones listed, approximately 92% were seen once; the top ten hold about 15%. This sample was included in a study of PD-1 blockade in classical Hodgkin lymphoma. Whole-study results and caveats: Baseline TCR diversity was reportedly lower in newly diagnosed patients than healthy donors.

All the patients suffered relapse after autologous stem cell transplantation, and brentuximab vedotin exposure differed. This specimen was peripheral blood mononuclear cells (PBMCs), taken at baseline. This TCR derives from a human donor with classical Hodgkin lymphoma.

The CDR3 loop reads CASSTVANYGYTF. Written as DNA, the CDR3 is TGTGCCAGCAGCACCGTAGCTAACTATGGCTACACCTTC. The chain employs TRBV27 and TRBJ1-2, with D unclear. Trimming pared 6 bases from V and 0 bases from J, leaving 8 bases between. CDR3 length: 13 amino acids. Germline V gene lookup returns CDR1 MNHEY and CDR2 SMNVEV (reference sequence).